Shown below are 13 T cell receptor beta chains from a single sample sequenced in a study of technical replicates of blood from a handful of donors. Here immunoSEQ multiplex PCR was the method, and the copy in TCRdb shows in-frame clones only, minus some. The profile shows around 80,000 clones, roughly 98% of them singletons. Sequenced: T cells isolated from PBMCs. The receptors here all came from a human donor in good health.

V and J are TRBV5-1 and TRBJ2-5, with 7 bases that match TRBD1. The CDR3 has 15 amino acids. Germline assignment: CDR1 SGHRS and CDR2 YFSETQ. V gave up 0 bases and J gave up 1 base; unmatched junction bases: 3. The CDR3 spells CASSLGGQVQETQYF. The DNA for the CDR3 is TGCGCCAGCAGCTTGGGCGGACAGGTCCAAGAGACCCAGTACTTC. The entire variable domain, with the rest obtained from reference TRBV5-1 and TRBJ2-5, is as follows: KAGVTQTPRYLIKTRGQQVTLSCSPISGHRSVSWYQQTPGQGLQFLFEYFSETQRNKGNFPGRFSGRQFSNSRSEMNVSTLELGDSALYLCASSLGGQVQETQYFGPGTRLLVL.

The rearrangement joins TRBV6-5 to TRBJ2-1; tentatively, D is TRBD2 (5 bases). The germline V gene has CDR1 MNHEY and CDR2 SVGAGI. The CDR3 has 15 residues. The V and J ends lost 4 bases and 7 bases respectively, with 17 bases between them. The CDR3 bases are TGTGCCAGCAGTTTCACCGGGATTTCTCGGAATGAGCAGTTCTTC. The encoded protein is CASSFTGISRNEQFF.

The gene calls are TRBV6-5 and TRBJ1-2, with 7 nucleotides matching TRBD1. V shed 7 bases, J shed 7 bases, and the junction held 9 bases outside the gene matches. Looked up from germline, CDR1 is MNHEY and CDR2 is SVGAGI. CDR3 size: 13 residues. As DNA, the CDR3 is TGTGCCAGCACCCGGACAGGATGGAGTGGCTACACCTTC. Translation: CASTRTGWSGYTF.

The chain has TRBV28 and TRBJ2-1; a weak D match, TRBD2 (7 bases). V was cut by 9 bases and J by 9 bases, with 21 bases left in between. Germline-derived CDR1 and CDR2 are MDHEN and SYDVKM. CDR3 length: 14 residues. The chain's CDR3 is CASSGQRLAIEQFF. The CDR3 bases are TGTGCCAGTTCTGGACAGCGACTAGCAATTGAGCAGTTCTTC.

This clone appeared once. The CDR3 loop is CASSSLPGQGNTIYF. Here the CDR3 DNA reads TGTGCCAGCAGCTCGCTTCCGGGACAGGGAAACACCATATATTTT. The rearrangement uses TRBV11-2 and TRBJ1-3; 7 bases are shared with TRBD1. Germline-derived CDR1 and CDR2 are SGHAT and FQNNGV. Trimming removed 4 bases from V and 4 bases from J; junction bases left unmatched: 7. The length of the CDR3 is 15 residues. The whole variable domain, remainder taken from reference TRBV11-2 and TRBJ1-3, is EAGVAQSPRYKIIEKRQSVAFWCNPISGHATLYWYQQILGQGPKLLIQFQNNGVVDDSQLPKDRFSAERLKGVDSTLKIQPAKLEDSAVYLCASSSLPGQGNTIYFGEGSWLTVV.

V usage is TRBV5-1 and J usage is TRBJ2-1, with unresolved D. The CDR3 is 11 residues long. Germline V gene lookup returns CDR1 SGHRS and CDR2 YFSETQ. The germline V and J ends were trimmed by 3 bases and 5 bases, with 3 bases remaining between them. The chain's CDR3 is CASSSHNEQFF. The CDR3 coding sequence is TGCGCCAGCAGCTCTCACAATGAGCAGTTCTTC. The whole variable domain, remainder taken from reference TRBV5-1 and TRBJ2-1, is KAGVTQTPRYLIKTRGQQVTLSCSPISGHRSVSWYQQTPGQGLQFLFEYFSETQRNKGNFPGRFSGRQFSNSRSEMNVSTLELGDSALYLCASSSHNEQFFGPGTRLTVL.

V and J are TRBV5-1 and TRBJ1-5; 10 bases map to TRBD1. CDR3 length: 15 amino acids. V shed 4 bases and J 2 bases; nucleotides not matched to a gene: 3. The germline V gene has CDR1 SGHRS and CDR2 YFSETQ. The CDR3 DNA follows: TGCGCCAGCAGCGACGGACAGGGGGGCAATCAGCCCCAGCATTTT. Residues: CASSDGQGGNQPQHF.

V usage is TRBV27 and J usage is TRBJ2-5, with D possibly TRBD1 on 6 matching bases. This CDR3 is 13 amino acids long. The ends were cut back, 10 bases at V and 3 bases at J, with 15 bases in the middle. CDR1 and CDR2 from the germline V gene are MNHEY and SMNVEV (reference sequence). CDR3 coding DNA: TGTGCCACTAGAACAGGGTTGGAAGAGACCCAGTACTTC. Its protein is CATRTGLEETQYF.

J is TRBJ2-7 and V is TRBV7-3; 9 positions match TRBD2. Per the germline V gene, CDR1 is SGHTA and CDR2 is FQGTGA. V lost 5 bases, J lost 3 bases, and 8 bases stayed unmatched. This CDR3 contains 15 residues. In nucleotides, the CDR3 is TGTGCCAGCAGCAAAAGCGGGGGGCAGTACTACGAGCAGTACTTC. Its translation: CASSKSGGQYYEQYF.

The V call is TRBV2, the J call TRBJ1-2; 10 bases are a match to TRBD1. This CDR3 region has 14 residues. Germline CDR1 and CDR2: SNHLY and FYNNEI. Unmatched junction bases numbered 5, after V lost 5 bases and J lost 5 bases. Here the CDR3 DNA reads TGTGCCAGCAGTAGACAGGGGGCTGAATATGGCTACACCTTC. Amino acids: CASSRQGAEYGYTF. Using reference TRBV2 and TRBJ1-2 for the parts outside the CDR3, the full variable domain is EPEVTQTPSHQVTQMGQEVILRCVPISNHLYFYWYRQILGQKVEFLVSFYNNEISEKSEIFDDQFSVERPDGSNFTLKIRSTKLEDSAMYFCASSRQGAEYGYTFGSGTRLTVV.

The CDR3 bases are TGTGCCAGCAGCCAAAAAGGGGGGGGGACCCAGCATTTT. Its protein is CASSQKGGGTQHF. The V call is TRBV14, the J call TRBJ1-5, with TRBD1 as a possible D gene (6 bases). This CDR3 contains 13 residues. The germline gives CDR1 SGHDN, CDR2 FVKESK. V lost 2 bases to trimming and J lost 11 bases, with 13 bases between them.

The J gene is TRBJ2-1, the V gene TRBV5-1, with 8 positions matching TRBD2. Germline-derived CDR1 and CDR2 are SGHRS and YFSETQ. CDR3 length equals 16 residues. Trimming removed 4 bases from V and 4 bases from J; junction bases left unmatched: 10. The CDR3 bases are TGCGCCAGCAGCCCTCCCGGACTAGCAGCGTACAATGAGCAGTTCTTC. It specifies CASSPPGLAAYNEQFF.

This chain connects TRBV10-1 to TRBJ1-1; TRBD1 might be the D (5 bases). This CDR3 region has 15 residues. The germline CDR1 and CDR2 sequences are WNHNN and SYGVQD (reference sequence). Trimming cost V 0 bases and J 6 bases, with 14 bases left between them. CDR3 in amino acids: CASSESDGGRAEAFF. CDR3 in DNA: TGCGCCAGCAGTGAGTCAGACGGGGGACGGGCTGAAGCTTTCTTT.